The 7 T cell receptor beta chains below come from one sample, sequenced in a study of shared clonotypes between healthy human individuals. Assay used: immunoSEQ multiplex PCR; TCRdb lists only in-frame clones, some missing. The profile shows around 2.1 million clones, approximately 94% of them singletons. CD8 cells classed as naive were CD45RO-negative and positively selected for CCR7, excluding terminally differentiated effector memory CD45RA+ cells. The material sequenced was naive CD8+ T cells from PBMCs. The receptors were sampled from a young man in good health. Some clones in this sample may be carry-over from other donors' samples.

This clone was counted once. The V gene is TRBV7-9, the J gene TRBJ2-1, with 10 bases lining up with TRBD2. Germline V gene data show CDR1 as SEHNR and CDR2 as FQNEAQ (reference sequence). V lost 6 bases to trimming and J lost 10 bases; unmatched junction nucleotides: 9. The CDR3 is 14 amino acids. The DNA for the CDR3 is TGTGCCAGCAGGCCCGGGCTAGCGGGAGTGGAGCAGTTCTTC. Its protein is CASRPGLAGVEQFF.

The chain links TRBV6-1 to TRBJ2-5, with unresolved D. The germline V gene encodes CDR1 MNHNS and CDR2 SASEGT. V was shortened by 6 bases and J by 2 bases, with 4 bases between the two germline ends. The CDR3 is made up of 11 amino acids. CDR3: CASSLQETQYF. The CDR3 DNA reads TGTGCCAGCAGCCTTCAAGAGACCCAGTACTTC.

V usage is TRBV28 and J usage is TRBJ2-7; D is undetermined. V was shortened by 7 bases and J by 0 bases, with 10 bases between the two germline ends. This CDR3 is 13 amino acids long. The V gene's germline CDR1 is MDHEN and CDR2 SYDVKM. The CDR3 sequence: CASKDHISYEQYF. The CDR3 DNA sequence: TGTGCCAGCAAGGACCACATCTCCTACGAGCAGTACTTC.

This clone was picked up one time. The rearrangement uses TRBV2 and TRBJ2-3, with D unresolved. CDR1 is SNHLY and CDR2 is FYNNEI in the germline V gene. V lost 4 bases and J lost 3, with 20 bases in between. There are 17 residues in the CDR3. CDR3 DNA: TGTGCCAGCAGTGCCCCCCTTTCGGTAGTTGGAACAGATACGCAGTATTTT. This sequence encodes CASSAPLSVVGTDTQYF.

In this sample, this clone turned up once. V usage is TRBV5-1 and J usage is TRBJ2-1; perhaps TRBD2 as D (5 bases). The CDR3 has 18 amino acids. V was trimmed by 0 bases and J by 4 bases, leaving 20 bases between them. CDR1 and CDR2 from the germline V gene are SGHRS and YFSETQ. For the CDR3, the DNA is TGCGCCAGCAGCTTGGGAGGAGGAACAGCTACGGGTTACAATGAGCAGTTCTTC. Translated, it gives CASSLGGGTATGYNEQFF. Filled out from reference TRBV5-1 and TRBJ2-1, the complete variable domain reads KAGVTQTPRYLIKTRGQQVTLSCSPISGHRSVSWYQQTPGQGLQFLFEYFSETQRNKGNFPGRFSGRQFSNSRSEMNVSTLELGDSALYLCASSLGGGTATGYNEQFFGPGTRLTVL.

The chain couples TRBV29-1 to TRBJ2-3, with 7 bases fitting TRBD2. Germline assignment: CDR1 SQVTM and CDR2 ANQGSEA. This CDR3 has 14 amino acids. J was trimmed by 5 bases and V by 6 bases; bases with no gene match: 11. The CDR3 spells CSVPSGSRVDTQYF. The CDR3 DNA reads as TGCAGCGTCCCTAGCGGCTCCCGGGTAGATACGCAGTATTTT.

Of note for this clone: The same CDR3 arises from other DNA sequences in this sample as well. The rearrangement links TRBV7-2 to TRBJ1-3; perhaps TRBD1 as D (5 bases). CDR3 size: 15 residues. Germline V gene sequence: CDR1 SGHTA, CDR2 FQGNSA. V was shortened by 1 base and J by 1 base, with 8 bases between the two germline ends. CDR3 sequence (DNA): TGTGCCAGCAGCTTAGGTCGGGGGTCTGGAAACACCATATATTTT. Its protein product is CASSLGRGSGNTIYF.